Listed below are T cell receptor beta chains from one sample, sequenced in a study of CD8 T cells in Susac syndrome. Each CDR3 protein gets one entry after TCRdb re-called the immunoSEQ multiplex PCR reads with MiXCR. The sample lists around 300,000 distinct CDR3 sequences; 90% to 95% were seen once. Source material: CD4+ T cells from PBMCs. The receptors shown here come from a human donor with multiple sclerosis. The CDR3 runs from the conserved cysteine through the conserved F or W. A D gene is named only where the DNA matches it firmly. Some rows mark clone size as missing; the rest say once, few, many or name a class of expanded clone.

clone size	V gene	D gene	J gene	CDR3 protein	CDR3 DNA
-	TRBV28	TRBD2	TRBJ2-7	CASSSPGTTEQYF	TGTGCCAGCAGTTCTCCCGGGACTACCGAGCAGTACTTC
-	TRBV23-1	TRBD1	TRBJ1-1	CASRPRDREIVLNTEAFF	TGCGCCAGCAGACCGCGGGACAGGGAAATAGTTCTGAACACTGAAGCTTTCTTT
-	TRBV6-1	TRBD1	TRBJ2-5	CASSRAPGQGLGETQYF	TGTGCCAGCAGCCGAGCACCGGGACAGGGTTTAGGAGAGACCCAGTACTTC
-	TRBV5-1	TRBD2	TRBJ2-3	CASSLESSGTDTQYF	TGCGCCAGCAGCTTGGAGTCTAGCGGGACGGATACGCAGTATTTT
-	TRBV5-1	TRBD1	TRBJ2-2	CASSLEGATGAGGELFF	TGCGCCAGCAGCTTGGAAGGGGCGACAGGGGCCGGCGGGGAGCTGTTTTTT
-	TRBV21-1	-	TRBJ2-1	CASSKSNRERGSYNEQFF	TGTGCCAGCAGCAAATCAAATCGGGAGAGAGGCTCTTACAATGAGCAGTTCTTC
-	TRBV29-1	-	TRBJ1-2	CSVGGRGGYGYTF	TGCAGCGTTGGTGGTCGGGGGGGATATGGCTACACCTTC
-	TRBV19	TRBD2	TRBJ2-2	CASSTSGGGANTGELFF	TGTGCCAGTAGTACTTCGGGGGGAGGGGCGAACACCGGGGAGCTGTTTTTT
-	TRBV3-1	-	TRBJ2-1	CASSQERRQVVNEQFF	TGTGCCAGCAGCCAAGAGAGGAGACAGGTGGTCAATGAGCAGTTCTTC
-	TRBV6-1	-	TRBJ2-7	CASSSQGFYEQYF	TGTGCCAGCAGTTCACAGGGATTCTACGAGCAGTACTTC
-	TRBV18	TRBD2	TRBJ2-7	CASSPSTGGHSYEQYF	TGTGCCAGCTCACCGTCGACGGGAGGGCACTCCTACGAGCAGTACTTC
-	TRBV19	TRBD1	TRBJ1-5	CASSKDRDPQPQHF	TGTGCCAGTAGCAAAGACAGGGATCCCCAGCCCCAGCATTTT
-	TRBV29-1	-	TRBJ1-2	CSADHGYTF	TGCAGCGCCGACCATGGCTACACCTTC
-	TRBV12-3/TRBV12-4	TRBD2	TRBJ2-1	CASSRQGLATNEQFF	TGTGCCAGCAGCCGACAGGGACTAGCGACCAATGAGCAGTTCTTC
once	TRBV30	-	TRBJ1-4	CAWSGEGIREKLFF	TGTGCCTGGAGTGGCGAGGGGATTCGCGAAAAACTGTTTTTT
-	TRBV9	-	TRBJ1-4	CASSLAEGYSEKLFF	TGTGCCAGCAGCCTAGCTGAGGGTTATTCTGAAAAACTGTTTTTT
once	TRBV12-5	-	TRBJ2-7	CASGLKNEQYF	TGTGCTAGTGGTTTGAAGAACGAGCAGTACTTC
-	TRBV6-5	TRBD1	TRBJ1-6	CASSPTGGYSPLHF	TGTGCCAGCAGTCCCACAGGGGGGTATTCACCCCTCCACTTT
-	TRBV9	TRBD2	TRBJ2-5	CASSGPTSAQQYF	TGTGCCAGCAGCGGACCGACTAGCGCTCAGCAGTACTTC
-	TRBV18	-	TRBJ1-1	CASSPGKEGRAFF	TGTGCCAGCTCACCAGGCAAAGAGGGCAGAGCTTTCTTT
-	TRBV24-1	TRBD2	TRBJ2-3	CATSLAGGTQYF	TGTGCCACCAGCCTAGCGGGGGGAACGCAGTATTTT
-	TRBV29-1	-	TRBJ2-7	CSVGDTLSYEQYF	TGCAGCGTTGGGGACACCCTCTCCTACGAGCAGTACTTC
-	TRBV7-9	TRBD2	TRBJ2-4	CASNPGGIQYF	TGTGCCAGCAACCCGGGGGGCATTCAGTACTTC
-	TRBV5-6	TRBD2	TRBJ2-3	CASSLWTSGSAGTDTQYF	TGTGCCAGCAGCTTGTGGACTAGCGGGAGCGCGGGCACAGATACGCAGTATTTT
-	TRBV15	-	TRBJ2-4	CATSRADLGNIQYF	TGTGCCACCAGCAGAGCGGACCTGGGAAACATTCAGTACTTC
-	TRBV19	-	TRBJ2-5	CASSTSIGETQYF	TGTGCCAGTAGTACGTCAATAGGAGAGACCCAGTACTTC
-	TRBV6-5	-	TRBJ1-5	CASRGRSNQPQHF	TGTGCCAGCAGAGGCAGGAGCAATCAGCCCCAGCATTTT
-	TRBV7-2	-	TRBJ1-2	CASSPQGTSGSNYGYTF	TGTGCCAGCAGCCCACAAGGGACGTCAGGTTCTAACTATGGCTACACCTTC
-	TRBV12-3/TRBV12-4	-	TRBJ2-2	CASSRPKIRYTGELFF	TGTGCCAGCAGTCGGCCCAAGATTAGGTACACCGGGGAGCTGTTTTTT
-	TRBV18	-	TRBJ2-5	CASSPQGVQETQYF	TGTGCCAGCTCACCACAGGGGGTACAAGAGACCCAGTACTTC
-	TRBV6-2/TRBV6-3	-	TRBJ1-2	CASSYPWRMGYTF	TGTGCCAGCAGTTACCCCTGGCGTATGGGCTACACCTTC
-	TRBV27	-	TRBJ2-5	CASSLLGHARTQYF	TGTGCCAGCAGTTTACTGGGCCACGCGAGGACCCAGTACTTC
-	TRBV18	-	TRBJ2-6	CASSLRINSGANVLTF	TGTGCCAGCTCACTTCGTATTAACTCTGGGGCCAACGTCCTGACTTTC
-	TRBV5-1	-	TRBJ1-1	CASSPRAGMNTEAFF	TGCGCCAGCAGCCCCCGGGCGGGCATGAACACTGAAGCTTTCTTT
-	TRBV5-6	TRBD2	TRBJ2-5	CASSPQRLAGSKTQYF	TGTGCCAGCAGCCCCCAGCGACTAGCGGGATCGAAGACCCAGTACTTC
once	TRBV7-2	-	TRBJ1-2	CASSLSYVQDSGYTF	TGTGCCAGCAGCTTATCGTACGTGCAGGATTCGGGCTACACCTTC
-	TRBV20-1	-	TRBJ2-7	CSARDMRGHYEQYF	TGCAGTGCTAGAGATATGCGGGGCCACTACGAGCAGTACTTC
-	TRBV7-8	TRBD1	TRBJ1-1	CASSLEQGMPEAFF	TGTGCCAGCAGCTTAGAACAGGGGATGCCTGAAGCTTTCTTT
-	TRBV6-1	-	TRBJ2-1	CASSPARLWGRSDEQFF	TGTGCCAGCAGCCCGGCTAGGTTGTGGGGCCGGTCGGATGAGCAGTTCTTC
-	TRBV5-1	-	TRBJ2-4	CASSFGSPSSSQNIQYF	TGCGCCAGCAGCTTCGGGTCCCCTTCTAGTTCCCAAAACATTCAGTACTTC
-	TRBV6-2/TRBV6-3	-	TRBJ2-2	CASRDTNTGELFF	TGTGCCAGCAGGGACACTAACACCGGGGAGCTGTTTTTT
-	TRBV14	TRBD2	TRBJ2-1	CASSLVRTSGGANEQFF	TGTGCCAGCAGCCTCGTCAGGACTAGCGGGGGGGCAAATGAGCAGTTCTTC
-	TRBV20-1	-	TRBJ2-5	CSASSGGWYQETQYF	TGCAGTGCTAGCTCGGGCGGGTGGTACCAAGAGACCCAGTACTTC
-	TRBV12-3/TRBV12-4	TRBD2	TRBJ2-7	CASSSRTSGGRDEQYF	TGTGCCAGCAGTTCCCGGACTAGCGGGGGCCGGGACGAGCAGTACTTC
-	TRBV3-1	TRBD1	TRBJ1-2	CASSGPGQANYGYTF	TGTGCCAGCAGCGGACCGGGACAGGCTAACTATGGCTACACCTTC
-	TRBV20-1	-	TRBJ2-7	CSAYDPRRGYEQYF	TGCAGTGCCTACGACCCGCGGCGGGGCTACGAGCAGTACTTC
-	TRBV18	-	TRBJ2-6	CASSPWEPGANVLTF	TGTGCCAGCTCACCATGGGAACCTGGGGCCAACGTCCTGACTTTC
-	TRBV9	TRBD2	TRBJ2-4	CASSRDPGTSGGAFNIQYF	TGTGCCAGCAGCAGGGACCCCGGGACTAGCGGGGGGGCCTTTAACATTCAGTACTTC
-	TRBV30	-	TRBJ2-7	CAWSGQSYEQYF	TGTGCCTGGAGTGGGCAGTCCTACGAGCAGTACTTC
-	TRBV9	TRBD1	TRBJ2-2	CASSEGGQGPRYYTGELFF	TGTGCCAGCAGCGAGGGGGGACAGGGGCCACGATATTACACCGGGGAGCTGTTTTTT
-	TRBV6-5	-	TRBJ2-3	CASSYREITDTQYF	TGTGCCAGCAGTTACAGGGAGATCACAGATACGCAGTATTTT
-	TRBV3-1	TRBD2	TRBJ2-4	CASSQAPRTSGGENIQYF	TGTGCCAGCAGCCAAGCCCCTAGGACTTCCGGGGGGGAAAACATTCAGTACTTC